This T cell receptor beta chain was found in a study of blood T cell repertoires in COVID-19. Study-wide background: PBMCs, B-cell-depleted T cells, or T cells were the source of the cDNA or gDNA that made up the material.

Germline assignment: CDR1 SGHRS and CDR2 YFSETQ. The CDR3 has 15 amino acids. V was shortened by 4 bases and J by 2 bases, with 14 bases between the two germline ends. Original analysis: Estimation of nucleated cell counts was performed using reference gene primer amplification. Only in-frame clones appear in the TCRdb table, and some are missing; sequencing was by immunoSEQ multiplex PCR. The DNA gave D and trimming, while V, J and clone size come from that table. The sample includes 120,000 to 150,000 clones, 80% seen only once; the top ten take about 5%. The sequenced material came from peripheral blood. The sequence was collected from a woman between 45 and 65 years old with acute or convalescent COVID-19. The chain is built from TRBV5-1 and TRBJ2-3, with D perhaps matching TRBD2 (6 bases). DNA for the CDR3: TGCGCCAGCAGCCCCGGGGACTCCCCCACAGATACGCAGTATTTT. Amino acid sequence: CASSPGDSPTDTQYF.